This is a list of T cell receptor beta chains from one sample in a study of low-dose radiotherapy and immunotherapy resistance in tumors. TCRdb re-analysed the reads in MiXCR, keeping a single row per CDR3 protein. The repertoire holds 55,000 to 80,000 distinct CDR3 sequences, with approximately 26% as singletons. Sequences were derived from PBMCs, sampled before treatment. Source of these receptors: a male donor with rectosigmoid adenocarcinoma. CDR3s include the opening cysteine and the closing phenylalanine or tryptophan.

j_gene: TRBJ2-1
v_gene: TRBV28
CDR3aa: CASSLGDRYNEQFF

j_gene: TRBJ1-5
v_gene: TRBV12-3/TRBV12-4
CDR3aa: CASSPPQDQPQHF

j_gene: TRBJ2-5
v_gene: TRBV29-1
CDR3aa: CSVVLGASETQYF

j_gene: TRBJ2-7
v_gene: TRBV27
CDR3aa: CASSLSPRTGRYEQYF

j_gene: TRBJ1-2
v_gene: TRBV2
CDR3aa: CASGEGPNYGYTF

j_gene: TRBJ2-7
v_gene: TRBV29-1
CDR3aa: CSVNRGNKDEQYF

j_gene: TRBJ2-2
v_gene: TRBV11-3
CDR3aa: CASSWRGAGPNTGELFF

j_gene: TRBJ1-6
v_gene: TRBV9
CDR3aa: CASGGRDGHSPLHF

j_gene: TRBJ2-5
v_gene: TRBV28
CDR3aa: CASSGSGQETQYF

j_gene: TRBJ1-1
v_gene: TRBV29-1
CDR3aa: CSAATGIVTEAFF

j_gene: TRBJ2-5
v_gene: TRBV9
CDR3aa: CASSVGPGGQETQYF

j_gene: TRBJ2-7
v_gene: TRBV11-2
CDR3aa: CASSSGLAFYEQYF

j_gene: TRBJ2-3
v_gene: TRBV7-2
CDR3aa: CASSIGLLTDTQYF

j_gene: TRBJ1-1
v_gene: TRBV3-1
CDR3aa: CASSLKGAGIMNTEAFF

j_gene: TRBJ2-1
v_gene: TRBV5-5
CDR3aa: CASSLTTGPYNEQFF

j_gene: TRBJ2-5
v_gene: TRBV7-2
CDR3aa: CASSPRGVTQYF

j_gene: TRBJ2-7
v_gene: TRBV5-5
CDR3aa: CASSYATGAYEQYF

j_gene: TRBJ2-2
v_gene: TRBV7-2
CDR3aa: CASSSPRPNTGELLFFCFF

j_gene: TRBJ2-3
v_gene: TRBV28
CDR3aa: CASSFIPAGGESSTDTQYF

j_gene: TRBJ2-1
v_gene: TRBV27
CDR3aa: CASSPEGYNEQFF

j_gene: TRBJ2-2
v_gene: TRBV7-2
CDR3aa: CASTPQDYNTGELFF

j_gene: TRBJ2-1
v_gene: TRBV26
CDR3aa: CASRTSRGHEQFF

j_gene: TRBJ2-7
v_gene: TRBV23-1
CDR3aa: CASSQTGLVYLPYEQYF

j_gene: TRBJ2-5
v_gene: TRBV20-1
CDR3aa: CSAREETQYF

j_gene: TRBJ2-1
v_gene: TRBV20-1
CDR3aa: CSADGASGPTYNEQFF

j_gene: TRBJ2-7
v_gene: TRBV4-1
CDR3aa: CASSQSRTGGSYEQYF

j_gene: TRBJ2-7
v_gene: TRBV28
CDR3aa: CASSFLGAPYEQYF

j_gene: TRBJ2-3
v_gene: TRBV15
CDR3aa: CATSGRVGADTQYF

j_gene: TRBJ2-1
v_gene: TRBV28
CDR3aa: CASRAGQGYNEQFF